Listed here are 18 T cell receptor beta chains from one sample, sequenced in a study of response to subunit inactivated influenza vaccine. In TCRdb, the RT-PCR reads were re-called with MiXCR into one record per CDR3 protein. The profile shows about 190,000 distinct CDR3 sequences, under 15% of them singletons. Source: CD8+ T cells sorted from PBMCs, taken roughly 5 days after vaccination. These receptors came from a man aged 45 to 65 who received an inactivated influenza vaccine.

The chain recombines TRBV9 with TRBJ2-7, with 7 bases fitting TRBD1. Germline lookup yields CDR1 SGDLS and CDR2 YYNGEE. V shed 3 bases, J shed 2 bases, and the junction held 8 bases outside the gene matches. The CDR3 consists of 15 residues. The CDR3 coding sequence is TGTGCCAGCAGCGCGGACAGGTCCCCCGCCTACGAGCAGTACTTC. Amino acids: CASSADRSPAYEQYF. Full variable domain (missing parts from reference TRBV9 and TRBJ2-7): DSGVTQTPKHLITATGQRVTLRCSPRSGDLSVYWYQQSLDQGLQFLIQYYNGEERAKGNILERFSAQQFPDLHSELNLSSLELGDSALYFCASSADRSPAYEQYFGPGTRLTVT.

This chain uses TRBV6-1 with TRBJ2-4; possibly TRBD1 for D (7 bases). The CDR3 spans 15 residues. The germline CDR1 and CDR2 sequences are MNHNS and SASEGT. V was cut by 7 bases and J by 9 bases, with 22 bases left in between. CDR3 nucleotides: TGTGCCAGCACCCAATGGGAGGAAAAGGGGGCCATTCAGTACTTC. Its protein product is CASTQWEEKGAIQYF.

This clonotype came up a few times. The rearrangement links TRBV28 to TRBJ2-2, with TRBD1 matching over 7 bases. This CDR3 has 16 residues. CDR1 is MDHEN, CDR2 SYDVKM, per germline. J gave up 0 bases and V 6 bases, and 7 bases lay outside the gene matches. The CDR3, as DNA: TGTGCCAGCAGCTCACAGGGGATCGCGAACACCGGGGAGCTGTTTTTT. Translating gives CASSSQGIANTGELFF. Filled out from reference TRBV28 and TRBJ2-2, the complete variable domain reads DVKVTQSSRYLVKRTGEKVFLECVQDMDHENMFWYRQDPGLGLRLIYFSYDVKMKEKGDIPEGYSVSREKKERFSLILESASTNQTSMYLCASSSQGIANTGELFFGEGSRLTVL.

V is TRBV12-3 or TRBV12-4 and J is TRBJ2-1; 8 bases fit TRBD1. The CDR3 consists of 14 residues. Trimming at V came to 4 bases and at J to 5 bases, leaving 4 bases not matched to a gene. CDR3 sequence: CASSWTGPHNEQFF. CDR3 bases: TGTGCCAGCAGTTGGACAGGGCCCCACAATGAGCAGTTCTTC.

The V and J genes are TRBV29-1 and TRBJ2-2; D unresolved. Trimming removed 3 bases at V and 4 bases at J, with 3 bases between. The CDR3 runs 11 residues. Germline loops: CDR1 SQVTM, CDR2 ANQGSEA. CDR3 protein: CSVEITGELFF. The CDR3 DNA reads as TGCAGCGTTGAGATCACCGGGGAGCTGTTTTTT.

The DNA for the CDR3 is TGTGCCAGCTCACCATACCAGGGGAGCTACGAGCAGTACTTC. It translates to CASSPYQGSYEQYF. The V and J genes are TRBV18 and TRBJ2-7, with D possibly TRBD1 on 6 matching bases. Looked up from germline, CDR1 is KGHSH and CDR2 is LQKENI. Trimming removed 2 bases from V and 3 bases from J, with 11 bases in between. CDR3 size: 14 residues.

This clonotype came up a few times. J is TRBJ2-7 and V is TRBV7-9; D is undetermined. There are 16 residues in the CDR3. Trimming removed 5 bases at V and 3 bases at J, with 20 bases between. Germline V gene sequence: CDR1 SEHNR, CDR2 FQNEAQ (reference sequence). CDR3 region: CASSPASGPLIYEQYF. The DNA of the CDR3 is TGTGCCAGCAGCCCAGCCTCCGGGCCCTTAATCTACGAGCAGTACTTC.

This clonotype was seen more than once but under ten times. The chain carries TRBV12-3 or TRBV12-4 and TRBJ2-1; D remains ambiguous. This CDR3 has 14 residues. Trimming removed 1 base at V and 3 bases at J, with 7 bases between. DNA for the CDR3: TGTGCCAGCAGTTTAGGGAACAACTACAATGAGCAGTTCTTC. Its protein is CASSLGNNYNEQFF.

Points on this clonotype: This likely comes from a read error, as the CDR3 has no conserved phenylalanine or tryptophan at its end. This chain links TRBV12-3 or TRBV12-4 with TRBJ2-5; either TRBD1 or TRBD2 may supply D (7 bases each). The CDR3 has 17 amino acids. Between the trimmed V and J ends, which lost 1 base and 7 bases, there was a span of 22 bases. CDR3 in amino acids: CASSLGPRPGGGSTQYL. The CDR3 DNA reads as TGTGCCAGCAGTTTAGGACCGCGACCAGGGGGGGGTTCGACCCAGTACCTC.

This clonotype came up a few times. This CDR3 reads CASSRDGTAVPDTQYF. CDR3 sequence (DNA): TGCGCCAGCAGCCGGGACGGGACGGCAGTACCAGATACGCAGTATTTT. This rearrangement joins TRBV4-3 to TRBJ2-3; the D call may be TRBD1 or TRBD2 (5 bases each). Germline values: CDR1 LGHNA, CDR2 YSLEER. This CDR3 has 16 residues. The V end was cut by 4 bases, the J end by 4 bases, with 18 bases between.

This clonotype was observed a handful of times. The CDR3 DNA is TGTGCCAGCAGCCAACTAAACAGGGCAGATACGCAGTATTTT. This translates into CASSQLNRADTQYF. The rearrangement joins TRBV14 to TRBJ2-3, with a tentative D call TRBD1 (6 bases). This CDR3 is 14 amino acids long. Trimming took 2 bases from V and 4 from J, leaving 10 bases between them. Per germline, CDR1 SGHDN and CDR2 FVKESK.

V is TRBV20-1 and J is TRBJ2-5, with 8 bases matching TRBD2. The ends lost 2 bases at V and 4 bases at J; junction bases unmatched: 9. The CDR3 spans 15 residues. Germline V CDR1 and CDR2: DFQATT, SNEGSKA (reference sequence). The DNA for the CDR3 is TGCAGTGCTAGATCGGGACTAGAAGTCGGAGAGACCCAGTACTTC. Translated, it gives CSARSGLEVGETQYF.

This clonotype came up many times. The chain couples TRBV4-2 to TRBJ2-7, with TRBD2 matching over 15 bases. This CDR3 is 16 amino acids long. V lost 0 bases to trimming and J lost 4 bases; unmatched junction nucleotides: 1. The germline CDR1 and CDR2 sequences are LGHNA and YNFKEQ. The CDR3 reads CASSQEGTSGRYEQYF. CDR3 nucleotides: TGTGCCAGCAGCCAAGAGGGGACTAGCGGGAGGTACGAGCAGTACTTC.

This clonotype was recorded a few times. This sequence joins TRBV4-3 and TRBJ2-1; TRBD2 might be the D (7 bases). This CDR3 region has 17 residues. Trimming cost V 0 bases and J 3 bases, with 15 bases left between them. CDR1 is LGHNA, CDR2 YSLEER, per germline. CDR3 region: CASSQEGGALGYNEQFF. DNA of the CDR3: TGCGCCAGCAGCCAAGAAGGGGGGGCTCTCGGCTACAATGAGCAGTTCTTC.

The chain employs TRBV4-1 and TRBJ2-7; D could derive from TRBD1 or TRBD2 (5 bases each). This CDR3 contains 15 residues. Germline loops: CDR1 MGHRA, CDR2 YSYEKL. Trimming left V 4 bases short and J 2 bases short, with 15 bases between. CDR3 amino acids: CASSRFLGEPYEQYF. The CDR3 coding sequence is TGCGCCAGCAGCCGCTTCCTGGGGGAGCCCTACGAGCAGTACTTC.

This clonotype was seen many times. CDR3 in DNA: TGTGCCAGCAGTTTATTCCCTCCGGGACAGTACTACGAGCAGTACTTC. Its protein product is CASSLFPPGQYYEQYF. The rearrangement joins TRBV28 to TRBJ2-7, with 7 bases aligning to TRBD1. This CDR3 comprises 16 residues. V was clipped by 1 base and J by 3 bases; unmatched bases: 9. Per the germline V gene, CDR1 is MDHEN and CDR2 is SYDVKM.

The chain employs TRBV29-1 and TRBJ2-2, with D unresolved. CDR3 length equals 10 residues. The V gene lost 5 bases and the J gene lost 8 bases, with 6 bases spanning the gap. From germline, CDR1 is SQVTM and CDR2 ANQGSEA. CDR3 coding DNA: TGCAGCGTTACGGATGGGGAGCTGTTTTTT. Translation: CSVTDGELFF.

The rearrangement links TRBV15 to TRBJ2-3, with D maybe TRBD2 (6 bases). With 0 bases removed from V and 6 bases from J, the gap between germline ends came to 7 bases. CDR1 is LNHNV and CDR2 is YYDKDF in the germline V gene (reference sequence). This CDR3 contains 13 residues. CDR3 sequence reads: CATSRDRGDTQYF. CDR3 coding DNA: TGTGCCACCAGCAGAGATCGGGGGGATACGCAGTATTTT.